This TCR beta chain was sequenced in a study of blood T cell repertoires in COVID-19. In assigning cohorts, the study relied on participant-reported clinical history. Study processing details: Reference gene primer amplification in the assay estimated nucleated cell counts. The protocol was immunoSEQ multiplex PCR, while the TCRdb copy is restricted to in-frame clones and leaves out a portion. V and J calls and clone size are copied from that table; D and trimming were computed from the DNA. The sample lists about 400,000 clones; approximately 91% were seen once. The sample was PBMCs or T cells enriched from blood (not recorded which). The TCR originated in a woman aged 40-49 years with acute COVID-19.

This chain's CDR3 is CAWRHGTVEAFF. The CDR3 DNA reads as TGTGCCTGGAGACATGGGACAGTTGAAGCTTTCTTT. The chain combines TRBV30 with TRBJ1-1; 7 positions agree with TRBD1. This CDR3 has 12 residues. The junction had 5 bases not matched to a gene; V was cut back by 3 bases and J by 7 bases. Germline V lookup: CDR1 GTSNPN, CDR2 SVGIG (reference sequence). The full variable domain, in which reference TRBV30 and TRBJ1-1 provide the parts outside the CDR3, is SQTIHQWPATLVQPVGSPLSLECTVEGTSNPNLYWYRQAAGRGLQLLFYSVGIGQISSEVPQNLSASRPQDRQFILSSKKLLLSDSGFYLCAWRHGTVEAFFGQGTRLTVV.